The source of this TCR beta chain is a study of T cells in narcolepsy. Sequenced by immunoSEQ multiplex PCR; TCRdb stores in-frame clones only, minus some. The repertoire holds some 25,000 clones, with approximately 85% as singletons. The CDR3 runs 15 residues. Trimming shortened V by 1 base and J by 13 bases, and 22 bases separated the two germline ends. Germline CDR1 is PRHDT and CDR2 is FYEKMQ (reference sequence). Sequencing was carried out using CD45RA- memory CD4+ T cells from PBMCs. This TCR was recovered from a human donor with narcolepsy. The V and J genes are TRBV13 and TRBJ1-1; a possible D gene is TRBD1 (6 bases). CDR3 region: CASSLVGTPAGRGFF. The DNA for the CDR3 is TGTGCCAGCAGCTTAGTTGGGACACCTGCCGGTCGTGGTTTCTTT.